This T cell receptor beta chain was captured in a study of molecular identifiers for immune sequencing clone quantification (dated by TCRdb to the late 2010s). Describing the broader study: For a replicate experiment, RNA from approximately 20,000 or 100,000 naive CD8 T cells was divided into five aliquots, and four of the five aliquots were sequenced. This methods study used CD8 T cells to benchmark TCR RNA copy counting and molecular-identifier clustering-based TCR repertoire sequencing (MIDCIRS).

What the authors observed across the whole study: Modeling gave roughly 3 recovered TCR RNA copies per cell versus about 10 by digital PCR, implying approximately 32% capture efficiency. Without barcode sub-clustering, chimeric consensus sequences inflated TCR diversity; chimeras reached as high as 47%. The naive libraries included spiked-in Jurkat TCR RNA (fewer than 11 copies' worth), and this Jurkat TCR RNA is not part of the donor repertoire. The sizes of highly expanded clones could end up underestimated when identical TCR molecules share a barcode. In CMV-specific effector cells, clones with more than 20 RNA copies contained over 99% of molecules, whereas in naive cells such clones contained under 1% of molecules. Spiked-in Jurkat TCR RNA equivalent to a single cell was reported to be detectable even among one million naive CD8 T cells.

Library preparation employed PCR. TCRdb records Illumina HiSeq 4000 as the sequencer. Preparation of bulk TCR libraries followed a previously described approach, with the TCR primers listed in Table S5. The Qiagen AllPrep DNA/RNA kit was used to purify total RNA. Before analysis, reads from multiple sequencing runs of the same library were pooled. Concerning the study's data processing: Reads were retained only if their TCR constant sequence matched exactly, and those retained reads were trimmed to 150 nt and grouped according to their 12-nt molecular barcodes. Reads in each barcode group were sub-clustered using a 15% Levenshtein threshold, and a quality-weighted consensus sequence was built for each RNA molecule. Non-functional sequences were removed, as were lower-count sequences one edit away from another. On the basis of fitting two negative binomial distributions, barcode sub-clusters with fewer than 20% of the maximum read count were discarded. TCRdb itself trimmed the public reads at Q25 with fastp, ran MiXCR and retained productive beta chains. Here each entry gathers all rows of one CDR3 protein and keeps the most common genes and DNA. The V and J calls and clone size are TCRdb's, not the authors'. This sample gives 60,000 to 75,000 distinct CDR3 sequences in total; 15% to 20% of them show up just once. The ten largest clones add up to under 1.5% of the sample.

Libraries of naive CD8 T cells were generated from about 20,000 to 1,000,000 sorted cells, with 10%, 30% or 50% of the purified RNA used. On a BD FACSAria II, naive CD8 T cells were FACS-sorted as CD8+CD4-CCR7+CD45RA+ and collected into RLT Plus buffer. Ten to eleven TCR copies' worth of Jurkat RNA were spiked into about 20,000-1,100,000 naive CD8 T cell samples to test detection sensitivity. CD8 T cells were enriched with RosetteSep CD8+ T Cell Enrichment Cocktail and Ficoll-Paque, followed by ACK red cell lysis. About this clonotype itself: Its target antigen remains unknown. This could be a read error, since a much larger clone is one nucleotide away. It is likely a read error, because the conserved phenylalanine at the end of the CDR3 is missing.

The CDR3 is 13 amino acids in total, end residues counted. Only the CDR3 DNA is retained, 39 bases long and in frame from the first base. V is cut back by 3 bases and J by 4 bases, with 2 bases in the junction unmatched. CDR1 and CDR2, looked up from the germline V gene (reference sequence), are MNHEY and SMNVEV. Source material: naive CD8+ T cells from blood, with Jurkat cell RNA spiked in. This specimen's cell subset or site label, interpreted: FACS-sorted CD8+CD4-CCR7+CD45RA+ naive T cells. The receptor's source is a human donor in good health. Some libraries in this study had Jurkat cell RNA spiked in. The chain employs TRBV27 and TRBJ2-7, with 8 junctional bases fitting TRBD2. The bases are TGTGCCAGCAGTTTTAGCGGGATTTACGAGCAGTACCTC. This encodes CASSFSGIYEQYL.